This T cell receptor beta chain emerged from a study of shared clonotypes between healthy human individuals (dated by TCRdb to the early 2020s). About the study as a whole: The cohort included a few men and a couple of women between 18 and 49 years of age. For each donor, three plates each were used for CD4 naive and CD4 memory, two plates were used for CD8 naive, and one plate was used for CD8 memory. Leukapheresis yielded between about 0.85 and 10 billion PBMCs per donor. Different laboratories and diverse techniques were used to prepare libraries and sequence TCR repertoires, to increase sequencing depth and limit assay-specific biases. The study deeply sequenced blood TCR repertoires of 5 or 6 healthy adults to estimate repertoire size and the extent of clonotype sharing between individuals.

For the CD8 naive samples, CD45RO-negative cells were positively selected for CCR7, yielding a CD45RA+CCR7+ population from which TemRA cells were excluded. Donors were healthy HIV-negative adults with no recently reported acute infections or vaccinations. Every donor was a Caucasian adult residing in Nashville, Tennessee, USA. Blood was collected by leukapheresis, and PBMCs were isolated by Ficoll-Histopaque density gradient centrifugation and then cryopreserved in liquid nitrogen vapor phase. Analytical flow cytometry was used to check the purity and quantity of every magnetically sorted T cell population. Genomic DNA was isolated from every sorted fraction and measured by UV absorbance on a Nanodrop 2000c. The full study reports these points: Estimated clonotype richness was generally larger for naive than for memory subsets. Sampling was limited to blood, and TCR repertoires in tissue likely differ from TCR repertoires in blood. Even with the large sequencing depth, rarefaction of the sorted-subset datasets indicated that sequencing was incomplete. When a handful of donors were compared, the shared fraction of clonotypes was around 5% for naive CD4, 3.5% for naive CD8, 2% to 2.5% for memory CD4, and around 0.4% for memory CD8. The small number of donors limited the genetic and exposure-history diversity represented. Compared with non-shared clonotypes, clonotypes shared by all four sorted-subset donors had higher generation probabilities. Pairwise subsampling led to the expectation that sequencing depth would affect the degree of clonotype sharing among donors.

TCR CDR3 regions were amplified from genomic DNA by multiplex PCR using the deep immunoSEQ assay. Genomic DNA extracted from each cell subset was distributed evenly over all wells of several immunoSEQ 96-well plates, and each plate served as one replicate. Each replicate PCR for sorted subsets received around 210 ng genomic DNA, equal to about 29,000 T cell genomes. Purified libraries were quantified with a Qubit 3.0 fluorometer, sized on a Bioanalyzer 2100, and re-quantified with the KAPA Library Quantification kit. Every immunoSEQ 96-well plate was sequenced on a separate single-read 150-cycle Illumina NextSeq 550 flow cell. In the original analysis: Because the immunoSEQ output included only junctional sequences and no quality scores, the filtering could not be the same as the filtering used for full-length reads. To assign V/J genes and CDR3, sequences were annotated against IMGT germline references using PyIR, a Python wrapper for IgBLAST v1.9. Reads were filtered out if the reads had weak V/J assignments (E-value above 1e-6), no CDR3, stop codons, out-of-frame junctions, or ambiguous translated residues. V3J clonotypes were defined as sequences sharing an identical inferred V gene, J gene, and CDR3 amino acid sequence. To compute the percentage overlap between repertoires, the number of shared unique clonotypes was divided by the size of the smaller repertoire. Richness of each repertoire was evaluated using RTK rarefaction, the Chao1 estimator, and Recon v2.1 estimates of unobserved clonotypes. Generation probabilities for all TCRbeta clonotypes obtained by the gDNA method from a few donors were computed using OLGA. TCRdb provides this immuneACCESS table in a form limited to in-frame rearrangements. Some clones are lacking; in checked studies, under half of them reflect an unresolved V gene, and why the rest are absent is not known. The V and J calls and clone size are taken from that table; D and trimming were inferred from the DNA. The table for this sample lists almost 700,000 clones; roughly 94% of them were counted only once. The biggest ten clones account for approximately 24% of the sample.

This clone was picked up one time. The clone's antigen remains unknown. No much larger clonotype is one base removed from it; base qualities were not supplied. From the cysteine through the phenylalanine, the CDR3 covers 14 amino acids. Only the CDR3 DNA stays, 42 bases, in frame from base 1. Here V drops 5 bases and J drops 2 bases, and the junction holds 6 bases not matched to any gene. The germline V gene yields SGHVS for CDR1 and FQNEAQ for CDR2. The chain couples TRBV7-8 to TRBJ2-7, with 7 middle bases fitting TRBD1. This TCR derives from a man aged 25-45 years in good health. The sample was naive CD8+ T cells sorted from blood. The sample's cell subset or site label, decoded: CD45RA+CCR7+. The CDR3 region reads CASSNRDSAYEQYF. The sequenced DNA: TGTGCCAGCAGCAACCGGGACAGCGCCTACGAGCAGTACTTC.